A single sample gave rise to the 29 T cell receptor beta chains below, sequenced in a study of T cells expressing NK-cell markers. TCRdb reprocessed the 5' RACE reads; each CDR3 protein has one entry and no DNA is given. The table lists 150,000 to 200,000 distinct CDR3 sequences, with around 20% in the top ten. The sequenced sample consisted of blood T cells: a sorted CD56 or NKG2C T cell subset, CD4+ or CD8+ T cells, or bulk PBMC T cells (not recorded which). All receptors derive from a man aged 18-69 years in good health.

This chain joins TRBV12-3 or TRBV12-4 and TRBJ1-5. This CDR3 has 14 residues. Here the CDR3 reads CASSFGQHPQPQHF.

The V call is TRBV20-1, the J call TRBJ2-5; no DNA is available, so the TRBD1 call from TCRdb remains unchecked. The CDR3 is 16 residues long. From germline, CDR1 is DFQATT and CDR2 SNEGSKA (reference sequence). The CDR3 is CSAYPSGQQGLVTQYF.

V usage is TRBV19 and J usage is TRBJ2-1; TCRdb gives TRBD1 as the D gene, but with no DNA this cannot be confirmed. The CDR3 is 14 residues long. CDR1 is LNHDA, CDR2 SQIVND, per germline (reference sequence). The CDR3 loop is CASSITGANNEQFF.

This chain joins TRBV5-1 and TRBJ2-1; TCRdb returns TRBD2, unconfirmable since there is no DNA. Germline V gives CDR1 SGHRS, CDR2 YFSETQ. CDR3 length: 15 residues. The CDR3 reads CASSLKTSGGNEQFF.

This CDR3 reads CASSRTAEHYNEQFF. The rearrangement joins TRBV6-1 to TRBJ2-1. CDR3 length: 15 residues. Germline CDR1 MNHNS, CDR2 SASEGT.

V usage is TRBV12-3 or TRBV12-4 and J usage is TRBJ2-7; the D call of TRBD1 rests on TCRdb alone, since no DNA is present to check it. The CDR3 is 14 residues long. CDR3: CASITGAAPHEQYF.

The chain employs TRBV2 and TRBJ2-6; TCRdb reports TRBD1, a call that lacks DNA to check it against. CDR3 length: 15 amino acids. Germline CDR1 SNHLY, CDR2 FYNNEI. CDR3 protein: CASSDPRSGANVLTF.

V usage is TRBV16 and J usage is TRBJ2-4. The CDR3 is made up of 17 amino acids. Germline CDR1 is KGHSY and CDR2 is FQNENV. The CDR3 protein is CASSQSTLLIAKNIQYF.

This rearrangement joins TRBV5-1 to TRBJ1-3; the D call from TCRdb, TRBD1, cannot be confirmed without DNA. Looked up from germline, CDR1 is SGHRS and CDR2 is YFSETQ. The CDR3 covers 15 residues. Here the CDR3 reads CASSLADSTGSTIYF.

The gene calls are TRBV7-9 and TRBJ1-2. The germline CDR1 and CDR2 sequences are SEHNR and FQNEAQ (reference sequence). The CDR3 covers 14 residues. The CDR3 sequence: CASSVAGENYGYTF.

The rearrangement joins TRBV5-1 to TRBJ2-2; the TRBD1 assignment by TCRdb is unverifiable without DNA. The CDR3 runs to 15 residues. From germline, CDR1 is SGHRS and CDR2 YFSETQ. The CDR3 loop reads CASSPWVGNTGELFF.

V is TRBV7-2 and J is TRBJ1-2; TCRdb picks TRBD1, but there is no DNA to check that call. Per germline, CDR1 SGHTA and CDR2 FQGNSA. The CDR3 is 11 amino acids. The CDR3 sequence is CARRQEDGYTF.

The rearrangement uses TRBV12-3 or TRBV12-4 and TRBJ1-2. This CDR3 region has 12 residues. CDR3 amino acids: CATPGGPRGYTF.

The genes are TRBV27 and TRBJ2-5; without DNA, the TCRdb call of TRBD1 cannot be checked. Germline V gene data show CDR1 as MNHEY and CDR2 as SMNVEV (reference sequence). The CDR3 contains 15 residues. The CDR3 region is CASSFGGQGVKTQYF.

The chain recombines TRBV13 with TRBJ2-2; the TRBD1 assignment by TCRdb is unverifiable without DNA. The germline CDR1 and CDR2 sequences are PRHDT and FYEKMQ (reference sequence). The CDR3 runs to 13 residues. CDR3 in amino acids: CASMDRGPGELFF.

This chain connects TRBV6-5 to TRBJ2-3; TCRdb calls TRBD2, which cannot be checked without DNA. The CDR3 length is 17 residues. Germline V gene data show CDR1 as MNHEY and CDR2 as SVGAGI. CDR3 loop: CASSLSPGLRYTDTQYF.

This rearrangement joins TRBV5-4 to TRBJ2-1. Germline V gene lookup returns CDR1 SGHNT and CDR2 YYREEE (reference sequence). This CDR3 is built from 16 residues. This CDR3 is CASSLMPGGSYNEQFF.

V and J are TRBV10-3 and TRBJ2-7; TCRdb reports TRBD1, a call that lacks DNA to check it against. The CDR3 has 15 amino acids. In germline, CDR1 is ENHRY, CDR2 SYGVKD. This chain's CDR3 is CAISETGTGAYEQYF.

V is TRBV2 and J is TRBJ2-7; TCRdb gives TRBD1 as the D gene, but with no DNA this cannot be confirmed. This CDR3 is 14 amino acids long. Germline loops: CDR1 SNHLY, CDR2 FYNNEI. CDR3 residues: CASSQKTGSHEQYF.

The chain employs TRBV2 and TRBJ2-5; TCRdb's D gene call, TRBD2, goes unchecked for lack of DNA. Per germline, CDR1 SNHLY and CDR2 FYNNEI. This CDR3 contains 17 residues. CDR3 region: CASSEGLTSLLPETQYF. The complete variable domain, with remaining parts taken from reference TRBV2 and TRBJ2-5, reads EPEVTQTPSHQVTQMGQEVILRCVPISNHLYFYWYRQILGQKVEFLVSFYNNEISEKSEIFDDQFSVERPDGSNFTLKIRSTKLEDSAMYFCASSEGLTSLLPETQYFGPGTRLLVL.

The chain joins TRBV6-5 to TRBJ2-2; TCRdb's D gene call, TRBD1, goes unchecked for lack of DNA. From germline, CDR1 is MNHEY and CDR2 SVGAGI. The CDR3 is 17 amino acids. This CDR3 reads CASSYGGVRSNTGELFF.

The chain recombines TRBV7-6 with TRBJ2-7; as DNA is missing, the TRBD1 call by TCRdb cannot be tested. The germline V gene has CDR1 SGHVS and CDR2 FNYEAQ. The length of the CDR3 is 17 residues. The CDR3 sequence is CASSSSGTGRSSYEQYF. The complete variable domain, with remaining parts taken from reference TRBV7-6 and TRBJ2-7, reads GAGVSQSPRYKVTKRGQDVALRCDPISGHVSLYWYRQALGQGPEFLTYFNYEAQQDKSGLPNDRFSAERPEGSISTLTIQRTEQRDSAMYRCASSSSGTGRSSYEQYFGPGTRLTVT.

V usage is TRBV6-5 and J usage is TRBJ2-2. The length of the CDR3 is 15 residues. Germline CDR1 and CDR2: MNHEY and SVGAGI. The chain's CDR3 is CASSYGDANTGELFF.

This chain's CDR3 is CASSEGDNQPQHF. The V call is TRBV6-4, the J call TRBJ1-5; the D call of TRBD1 rests on TCRdb alone, since no DNA is present to check it. Germline V gene sequence: CDR1 MRHNA, CDR2 SNTAGT. This CDR3 contains 13 residues.

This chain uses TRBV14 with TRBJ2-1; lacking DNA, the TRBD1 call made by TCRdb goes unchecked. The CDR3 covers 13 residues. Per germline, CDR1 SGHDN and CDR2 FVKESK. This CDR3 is CASGTTSYNEQFF.

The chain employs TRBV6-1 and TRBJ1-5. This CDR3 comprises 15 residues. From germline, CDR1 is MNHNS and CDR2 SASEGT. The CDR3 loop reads CASSPSTNSNQPQHF.

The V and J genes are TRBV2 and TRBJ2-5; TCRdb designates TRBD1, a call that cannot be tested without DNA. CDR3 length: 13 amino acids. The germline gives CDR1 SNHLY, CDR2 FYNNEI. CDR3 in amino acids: CASSAPFSETQYF. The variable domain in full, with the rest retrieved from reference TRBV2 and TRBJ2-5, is EPEVTQTPSHQVTQMGQEVILRCVPISNHLYFYWYRQILGQKVEFLVSFYNNEISEKSEIFDDQFSVERPDGSNFTLKIRSTKLEDSAMYFCASSAPFSETQYFGPGTRLLVL.

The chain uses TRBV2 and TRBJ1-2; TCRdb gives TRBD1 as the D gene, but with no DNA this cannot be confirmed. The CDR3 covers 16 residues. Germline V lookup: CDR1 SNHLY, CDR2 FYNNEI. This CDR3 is CASSELAAGGNYGYTF. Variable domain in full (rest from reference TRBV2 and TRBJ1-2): EPEVTQTPSHQVTQMGQEVILRCVPISNHLYFYWYRQILGQKVEFLVSFYNNEISEKSEIFDDQFSVERPDGSNFTLKIRSTKLEDSAMYFCASSELAAGGNYGYTFGSGTRLTVV.

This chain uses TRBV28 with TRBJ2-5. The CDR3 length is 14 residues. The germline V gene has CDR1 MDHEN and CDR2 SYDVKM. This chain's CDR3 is CASSLDLNQETQYF.